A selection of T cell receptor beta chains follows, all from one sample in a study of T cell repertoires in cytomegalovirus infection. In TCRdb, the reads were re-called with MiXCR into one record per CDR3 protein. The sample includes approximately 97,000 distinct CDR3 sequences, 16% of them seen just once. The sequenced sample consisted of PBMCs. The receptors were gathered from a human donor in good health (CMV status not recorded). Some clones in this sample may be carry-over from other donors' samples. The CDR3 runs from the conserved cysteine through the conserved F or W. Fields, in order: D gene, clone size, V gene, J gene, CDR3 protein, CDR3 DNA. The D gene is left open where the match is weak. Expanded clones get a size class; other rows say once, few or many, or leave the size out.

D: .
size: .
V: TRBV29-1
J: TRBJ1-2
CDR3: CSVADGNQYGYTF
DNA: TGCAGCGTTGCGGACGGAAATCAATATGGCTACACCTTC

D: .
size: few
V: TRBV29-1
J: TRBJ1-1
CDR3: CSVPIGGLTEAFF
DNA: TGCAGCGTCCCTATAGGGGGACTCACTGAAGCTTTCTTT

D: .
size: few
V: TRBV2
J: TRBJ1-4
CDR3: CASSLDGGNEKLFF
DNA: TGTGCCAGCAGCTTAGATGGGGGGAATGAAAAACTGTTTTTT

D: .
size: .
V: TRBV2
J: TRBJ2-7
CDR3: CVSSVDLGLYEQYF
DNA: TGTGTCAGCAGTGTAGATTTGGGGTTGTACGAGCAGTACTTC

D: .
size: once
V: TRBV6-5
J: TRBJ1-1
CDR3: CASKLEEIDTEAFF
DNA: TGTGCCAGCAAGCTAGAAGAGATAGACACTGAAGCTTTCTTT

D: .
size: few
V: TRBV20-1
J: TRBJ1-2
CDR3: CSARDDKGTHGYTF
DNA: TGCAGTGCTAGAGATGATAAGGGTACCCATGGCTACACCTTC

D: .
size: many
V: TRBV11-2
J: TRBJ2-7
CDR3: CASSRLSYEQYF
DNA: TGTGCCAGCAGCCGACTCTCCTACGAGCAGTACTTC

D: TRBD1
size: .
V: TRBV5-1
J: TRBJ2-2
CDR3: CASSLDLDRIDTGELFF
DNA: TGCGCCAGCAGCTTGGACTTGGACAGGATAGACACCGGGGAGCTGTTTTTT

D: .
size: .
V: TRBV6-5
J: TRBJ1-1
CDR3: CASRDRPNTEAFF
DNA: TGTGCCAGCAGGGACAGACCGAACACTGAAGCTTTCTTT

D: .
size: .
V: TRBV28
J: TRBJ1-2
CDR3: CASSFGGTAKSGYTF
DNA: TGTGCCAGCAGTTTTGGGGGTACGGCAAAAAGTGGCTACACCTTC

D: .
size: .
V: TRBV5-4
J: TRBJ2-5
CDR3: CASSPDRSTKTQYF
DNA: TGTGCCAGCAGTCCTGACAGGTCTACGAAGACCCAGTACTTC

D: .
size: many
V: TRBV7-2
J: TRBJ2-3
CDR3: CASSQGWGSTDTQYF
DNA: TGTGCCAGCAGCCAGGGCTGGGGGAGCACAGATACGCAGTATTTT

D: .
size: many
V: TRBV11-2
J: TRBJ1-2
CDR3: CASSFGGVYGYTF
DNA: TGTGCCAGCAGCTTCGGGGGGGTCTATGGCTACACCTTC

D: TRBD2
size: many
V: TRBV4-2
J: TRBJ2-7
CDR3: CASSQTTSGLGEQYF
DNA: TGTGCCAGCAGCCAAACGACTAGCGGCTTGGGCGAGCAGTACTTC

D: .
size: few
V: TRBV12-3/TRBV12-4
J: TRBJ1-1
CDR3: CASSSTGAGDTEAFF
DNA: TGTGCCAGCAGTTCTACGGGGGCCGGGGACACTGAAGCTTTCTTT

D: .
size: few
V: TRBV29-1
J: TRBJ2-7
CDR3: CSAGSSFYEQYF
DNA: TGCAGCGCTGGCAGCTCGTTCTACGAGCAGTACTTC

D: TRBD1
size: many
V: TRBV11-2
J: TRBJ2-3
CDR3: CASSPGTGSTSTDTQYF
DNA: TGTGCCAGCAGCCCCGGGACAGGGTCTACTAGCACAGATACGCAGTATTTT

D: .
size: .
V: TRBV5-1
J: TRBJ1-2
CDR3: CASSLVGQSANYGYTF
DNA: TGCGCCAGCAGCTTGGTTGGACAGTCAGCTAACTATGGCTACACCTTC

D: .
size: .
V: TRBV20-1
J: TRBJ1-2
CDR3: CSARDQFLQTIAARVGYTF
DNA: TGCAGTGCTAGAGATCAATTCTTACAAACTATCGCCGCAAGGGTTGGCTACACCTTC

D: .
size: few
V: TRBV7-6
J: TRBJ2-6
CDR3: CASSLGFSGANVLTF
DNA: TGTGCCAGCAGCTTAGGGTTCTCTGGGGCCAACGTCCTGACTTTC

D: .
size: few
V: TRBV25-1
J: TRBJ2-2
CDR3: CASSEWSTGNTGELFF
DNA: TGTGCCAGCAGTGAATGGTCGACAGGGAACACCGGGGAGCTGTTTTTT

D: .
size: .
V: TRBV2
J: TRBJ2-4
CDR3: CASSPRLLAKNIQYF
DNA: TGTGCCAGCAGCCCAAGACTTCTAGCCAAAAACATTCAGTACTTC

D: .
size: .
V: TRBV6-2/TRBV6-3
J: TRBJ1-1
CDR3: CASSFRRGFGTEAFF
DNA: TGTGCCAGCAGTTTTCGTAGAGGATTCGGAACTGAAGCTTTCTTT

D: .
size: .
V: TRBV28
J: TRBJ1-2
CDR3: CASSQGEGYTF
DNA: TGTGCCAGCAGCCAAGGGGAAGGCTACACCTTC

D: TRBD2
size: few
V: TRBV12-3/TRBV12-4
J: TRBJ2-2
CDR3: CASSLAGGFANTGELFF
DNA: TGTGCCAGCAGTTTAGCGGGGGGGTTCGCGAACACCGGGGAGCTGTTTTTT

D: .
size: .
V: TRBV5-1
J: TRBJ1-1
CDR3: CASSFDGGQMGTEAFF
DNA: TGCGCCAGCAGCTTTGATGGGGGGCAGATGGGCACTGAAGCTTTCTTT

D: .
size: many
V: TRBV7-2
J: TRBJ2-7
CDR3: CASSKDAGRYEQYF
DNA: TGTGCCAGCAGCAAGGACGCTGGGCGATACGAGCAGTACTTC

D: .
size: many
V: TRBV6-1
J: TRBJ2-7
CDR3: CASSEADGAAYEQYF
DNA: TGTGCCAGCAGTGAAGCGGACGGGGCAGCCTACGAGCAGTACTTC

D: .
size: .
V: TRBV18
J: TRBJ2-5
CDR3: CASADHQETQYF
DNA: TGTGCCAGCGCTGACCACCAAGAGACCCAGTACTTC

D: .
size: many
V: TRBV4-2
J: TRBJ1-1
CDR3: CASSPLGRTNTEAFF
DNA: TGTGCCAGCAGCCCACTGGGGAGAACGAACACTGAAGCTTTCTTT

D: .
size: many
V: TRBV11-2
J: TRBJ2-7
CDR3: CASSSLRDTTYEQYF
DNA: TGTGCCAGCAGCTCACTGAGGGACACTACCTACGAGCAGTACTTC

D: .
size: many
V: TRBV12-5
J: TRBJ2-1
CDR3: CASGSRGAEQFF
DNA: TGTGCTAGTGGTTCCCGGGGGGCTGAGCAGTTCTTC

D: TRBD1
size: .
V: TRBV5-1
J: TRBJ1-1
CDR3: CASSLSAGTVNTEAFF
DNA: TGCGCCAGCAGCCTCTCGGCCGGGACAGTGAACACTGAAGCTTTCTTT

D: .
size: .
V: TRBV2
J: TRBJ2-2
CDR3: CASTIRSGELFF
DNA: TGTGCCAGCACGATTCGGTCCGGGGAGCTGTTTTTT

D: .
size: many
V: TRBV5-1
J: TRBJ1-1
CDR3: CASSPVTGDTEAFF
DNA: TGCGCCAGCAGCCCAGTGACGGGAGACACTGAAGCTTTCTTT

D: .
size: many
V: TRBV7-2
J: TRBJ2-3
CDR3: CASSSEGRETQYF
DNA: TGTGCCAGCAGCTCCGAGGGGCGTGAAACGCAGTATTTT

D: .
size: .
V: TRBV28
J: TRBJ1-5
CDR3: CASSRRGRGQPQHF
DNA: TGTGCCAGCAGTCGCCGGGGCCGAGGACAGCCCCAGCATTTT

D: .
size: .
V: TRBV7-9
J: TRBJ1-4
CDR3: CASSFDSATNEKLFF
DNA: TGTGCCAGCAGCTTCGACAGTGCAACTAATGAAAAACTGTTTTTT

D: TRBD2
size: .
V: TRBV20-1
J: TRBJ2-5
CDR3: CSAHGGAGETQYF
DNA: TGCAGTGCGCACGGGGGGGCAGGGGAGACCCAGTACTTC

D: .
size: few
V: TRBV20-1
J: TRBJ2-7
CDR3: CSASSGDLTYEQYF
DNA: TGCAGTGCTAGCTCCGGGGACCTTACCTACGAGCAGTACTTC

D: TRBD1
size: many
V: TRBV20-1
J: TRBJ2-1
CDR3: CSADRTGATRNEQFF
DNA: TGCAGTGCTGACCGGACAGGGGCAACAAGGAATGAGCAGTTCTTC

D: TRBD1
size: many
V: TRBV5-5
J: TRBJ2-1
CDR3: CASSFAGTGGAYNEQFF
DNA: TGTGCCAGCAGCTTTGCCGGGACAGGGGGCGCCTACAATGAGCAGTTCTTC

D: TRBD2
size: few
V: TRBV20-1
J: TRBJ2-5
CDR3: CSVPSGGETQYF
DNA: TGCAGTGTCCCTAGCGGGGGTGAGACCCAGTACTTC

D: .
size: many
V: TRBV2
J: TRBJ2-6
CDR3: CASSSREAGANVLTF
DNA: TGTGCCAGCAGTTCAAGGGAGGCTGGGGCCAACGTCCTGACTTTC

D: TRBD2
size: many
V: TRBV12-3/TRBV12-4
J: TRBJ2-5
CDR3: CASSTLAGAETQYF
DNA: TGTGCCAGCAGCACACTAGCGGGGGCGGAGACCCAGTACTTC

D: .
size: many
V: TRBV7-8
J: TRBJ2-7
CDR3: CASSPRLGSSYEQYF
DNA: TGTGCCAGCAGTCCTCGTCTTGGGAGCTCCTACGAGCAGTACTTC

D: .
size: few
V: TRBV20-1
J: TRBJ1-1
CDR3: CSASLPGRDTEAFF
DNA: TGCAGTGCTAGTTTGCCAGGGAGGGACACTGAAGCTTTCTTT

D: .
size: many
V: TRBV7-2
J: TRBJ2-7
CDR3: CASSLSQTRGEQYF
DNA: TGTGCCAGCAGCTTGAGCCAGACAAGGGGCGAGCAGTACTTC

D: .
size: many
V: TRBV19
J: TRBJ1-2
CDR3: CASSTRAGVGYTF
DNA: TGTGCCAGTAGTACTCGTGCAGGGGTCGGCTACACCTTC

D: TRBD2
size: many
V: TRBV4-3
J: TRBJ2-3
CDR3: CASSQDELAGGLTDTQYF
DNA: TGCGCCAGCAGCCAAGATGAGCTAGCGGGGGGGCTTACAGATACGCAGTATTTT